This paragraph reports one TCR beta chain. The antigen this receptor binds is unknown. The input lacks base qualities; no much larger clone sits a single base away. In the germline V gene (reference sequence), CDR1 corresponds to MNHEY and CDR2 to SMNVEV. The V end gives up 5 bases and the J end 5 bases, leaving 11 bases in the junction not matched to a gene. From the cysteine through the phenylalanine, the CDR3 covers 15 amino acids. Only the CDR3 DNA stays, 45 bases, in frame from base 1. Using bias-controlled multiplex PCR with the immunoSEQ v3 hsTCRB kit, the TCR beta CDR3 regions were amplified from genomic DNA. The TCR libraries were sequenced on an Illumina NextSeq 500 to about 2.1 million read pairs for survey level or about 5-6 million read pairs for deep level. Per the authors' processing: The immunoSEQ Analyzer software assigned V, D and J genes, filtered out non-productive sequences, and reported clonality. To compare repertoires between infused TIL and blood, productive Simpson clonality was used along with the Morisita overlap index of productive TRB rearrangements. The absolute count of a clonotype in blood was estimated by multiplying the lymphocyte count by the CD3+ fraction and by the productive frequency of the clone. This is the immuneACCESS table as TCRdb keeps it, with only in-frame sequences that have V and J called. A part of the clones is gone; compared with another copy, unresolved V genes explain less than half, and the rest is unexplained. That table furnishes V, J and clone size, whereas the DNA furnished D and trimming. Recorded for this sample are about 50,000 clones; 79% of them occurred a single time. The ten largest clones capture about 4.8% of the sample.

The data belong to a study of TIL therapy for anti-PD-1-resistant metastatic lung cancer (dated by TCRdb to the early 2020s). Notes on the research overall: Tumors were collected before any PD-1/PD-L1 blockade, after which patients were given nivolumab, and patients who progressed were given lymphodepletion, an infusion of expanded TIL and IL-2. The cohort was predominantly lung adenocarcinoma, with several EGFR-mutant and two ALK-rearranged tumors, and half of patients were current or former smokers. Across the cohort, whole-exome sequencing showed a median non-synonymous tumor mutation burden of less than 1.7 mutations per megabase. Enrolled patients had a median age of around 49 years (range about 38-85) and a median tumor PD-L1 proportion score of roughly 6%. T cell receptor beta sequencing of tumor and peripheral blood was used to follow clonotypes across the tumor, the expanded TIL product and serial blood samples. General study outcomes and caveats: Clonotypes from the infused TIL partially replaced the baseline peripheral repertoire and then declined over months, and persistence showed no apparent association with response. Generalizability was limited because the cohort was highly selected, with more treatment-naive, never-smoker and oncogene-addicted patients included than is typical. The study protocol defined all tumor marker inferences as exploratory.

The sample's time point, from its label and the paper: pre-treatment sample, taken before nivolumab and TIL therapy. Between late 2017 and 2020, a dual-center phase I trial enrolled adults who had stage 4 NSCLC. The samples were obtained from a phase I trial that was single-arm and open-label and tested tumor-infiltrating lymphocyte therapy combined with nivolumab in advanced non-small cell lung cancer. Blood mononuclear cells were isolated from EDTA tubes by Ficoll gradient and were snap-frozen as pellets, and DNA was extracted with a Qiagen mini-prep kit. Rearrangement joined TRBV27 to TRBJ1-2; TRBD1 aligns with 7 central bases. The source is a woman aged 30-79 years with non-small cell lung cancer. The sample in question was blood, obtained at baseline. The sequence in DNA is TGTGCCAGCAGTCCTGATTCAGGGGGGGCTTATGGCTACACCTTC. It is translated as CASSPDSGGAYGYTF.